The entry below gives a single T cell receptor beta chain sequence along with its context. TCRdb re-called the 5' RACE reads with MiXCR, one entry per CDR3 protein. The data hold 100,000 to 140,000 distinct CDR3 sequences, with roughly 11% observed a single time. Germline V gene sequence: CDR1 MGHRA, CDR2 YSYEKL. V lost 4 bases to trimming and J lost 5 bases, with 14 bases between them. The CDR3 covers 14 residues. The data stem from a study of early T cells in non-severe SARS-CoV-2 infection. The origin of this receptor is an adult who was a healthcare worker with PCR-confirmed SARS-CoV-2 infection or an uninfected control (not recorded which). Sequenced sample: whole blood. The J gene is TRBJ1-1, the V gene TRBV4-1; D may be TRBD1 (6 bases). The CDR3 DNA follows: TGCGCCAGCAGCCCGACCAGGGGAGGGACTGAAGCTTTCTTT. Amino acid sequence: CASSPTRGGTEAFF.